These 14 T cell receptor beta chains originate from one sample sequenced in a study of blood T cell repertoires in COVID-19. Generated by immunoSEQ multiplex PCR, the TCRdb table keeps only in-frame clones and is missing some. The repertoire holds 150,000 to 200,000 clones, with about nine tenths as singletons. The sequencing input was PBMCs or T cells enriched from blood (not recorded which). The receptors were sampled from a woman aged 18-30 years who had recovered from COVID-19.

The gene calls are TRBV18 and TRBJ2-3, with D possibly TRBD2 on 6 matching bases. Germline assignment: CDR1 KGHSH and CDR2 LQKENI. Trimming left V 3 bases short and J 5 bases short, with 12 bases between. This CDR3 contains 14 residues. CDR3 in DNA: TGTGCCAGCTCACCTAGGAGGGGCGGAGATACGCAGTATTTT. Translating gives CASSPRRGGDTQYF.

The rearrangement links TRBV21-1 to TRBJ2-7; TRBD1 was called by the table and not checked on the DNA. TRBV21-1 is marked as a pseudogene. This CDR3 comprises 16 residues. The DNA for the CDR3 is TGTGCCAGCAGGCGAGATCCGGGACAGGGCTACTACGAGCAGTACTTC. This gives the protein CASRRDPGQGYYEQYF.

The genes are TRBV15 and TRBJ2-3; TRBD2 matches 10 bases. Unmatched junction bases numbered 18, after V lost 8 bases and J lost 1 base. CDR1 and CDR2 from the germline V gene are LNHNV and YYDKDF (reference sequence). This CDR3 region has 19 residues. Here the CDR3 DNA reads TGTGCCACCGACCCCGGGACTAGCGACCTCTTGGATGGCACAGATACGCAGTATTTT. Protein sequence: CATDPGTSDLLDGTDTQYF.

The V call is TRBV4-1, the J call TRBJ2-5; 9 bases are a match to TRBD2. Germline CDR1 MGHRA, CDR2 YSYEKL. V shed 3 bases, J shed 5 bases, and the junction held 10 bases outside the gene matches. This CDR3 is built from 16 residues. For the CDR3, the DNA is TGCGCCAGCAGCCATCTACCGGGACTAGCAGGCGAGACCCAGTACTTC. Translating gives CASSHLPGLAGETQYF.

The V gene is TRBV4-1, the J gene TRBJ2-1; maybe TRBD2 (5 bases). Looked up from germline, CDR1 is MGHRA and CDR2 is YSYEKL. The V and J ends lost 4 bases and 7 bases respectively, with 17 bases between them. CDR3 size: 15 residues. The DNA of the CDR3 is TGCGCCAGCAGCCTCCTGTCGTTAGCGCGGAATGAGCAGTTCTTC. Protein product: CASSLLSLARNEQFF.

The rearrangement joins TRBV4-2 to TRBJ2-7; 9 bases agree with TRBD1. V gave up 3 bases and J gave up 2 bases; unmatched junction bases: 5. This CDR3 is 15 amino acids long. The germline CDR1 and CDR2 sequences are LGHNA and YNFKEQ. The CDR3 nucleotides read TGTGCCAGCAGCCAGTCGGGACAGGGAGCCTACGAGCAGTACTTC. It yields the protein CASSQSGQGAYEQYF.

CDR3 amino acids: CASRLKDRGLQPQHF. The CDR3 DNA reads TGTGCCAGCAGACTGAAAGACAGGGGACTTCAGCCCCAGCATTTT. The chain combines TRBV28 with TRBJ1-5, with 8 bases aligning to TRBD1. CDR3 size: 15 residues. Looked up from germline, CDR1 is MDHEN and CDR2 is SYDVKM. V gave up 6 bases and J gave up 6 bases; unmatched junction bases: 10.

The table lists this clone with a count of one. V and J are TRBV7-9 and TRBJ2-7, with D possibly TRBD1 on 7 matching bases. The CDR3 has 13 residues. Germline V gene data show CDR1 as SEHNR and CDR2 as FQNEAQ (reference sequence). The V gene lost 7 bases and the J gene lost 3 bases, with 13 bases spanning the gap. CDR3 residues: CASTGGGIYEQYF. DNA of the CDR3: TGTGCCAGCACTGGAGGGGGCATCTACGAGCAGTACTTC.

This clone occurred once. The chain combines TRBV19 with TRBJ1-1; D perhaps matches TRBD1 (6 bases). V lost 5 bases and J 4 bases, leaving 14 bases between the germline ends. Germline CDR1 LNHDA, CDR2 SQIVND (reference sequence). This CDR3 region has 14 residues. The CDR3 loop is CASSLTGWSTEAFF. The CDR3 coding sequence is TGTGCCAGTAGTCTAACAGGGTGGAGCACTGAAGCTTTCTTT. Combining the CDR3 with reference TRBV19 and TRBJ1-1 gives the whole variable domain DGGITQSPKYLFRKEGQNVTLSCEQNLNHDAMYWYRQDPGQGLRLIYYSQIVNDFQKGDIAEGYSVSREKKESFPLTVTSAQKNPTAFYLCASSLTGWSTEAFFGQGTRLTVV.

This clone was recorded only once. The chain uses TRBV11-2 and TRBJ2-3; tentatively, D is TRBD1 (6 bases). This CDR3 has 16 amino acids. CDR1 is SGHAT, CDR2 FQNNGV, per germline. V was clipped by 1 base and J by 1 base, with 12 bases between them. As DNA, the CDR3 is TGTGCCAGCAGCTTAGTCCAGGGGTCGGGCACAGATACGCAGTATTTT. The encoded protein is CASSLVQGSGTDTQYF.

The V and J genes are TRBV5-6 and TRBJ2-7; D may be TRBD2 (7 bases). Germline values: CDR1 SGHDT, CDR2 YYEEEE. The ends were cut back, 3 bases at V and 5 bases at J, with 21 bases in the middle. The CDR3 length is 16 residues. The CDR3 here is CASSWGAGREIDEQYF. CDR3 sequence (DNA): TGTGCCAGCAGCTGGGGGGCGGGGCGGGAGATCGACGAGCAGTACTTC.

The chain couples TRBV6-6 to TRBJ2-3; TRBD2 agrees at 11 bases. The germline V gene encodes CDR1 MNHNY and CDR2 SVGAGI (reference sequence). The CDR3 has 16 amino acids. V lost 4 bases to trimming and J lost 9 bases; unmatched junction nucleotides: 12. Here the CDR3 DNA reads TGTGCCAGCAGTTCGTATAGCGGGAGGGGGCAGAAGACGCAGTATTTT. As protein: CASSSYSGRGQKTQYF.

CDR3 nucleotide sequence: TGTGCCAGCAGCTTAGCACAGATCAGGGTTGGCTATGGCTACACCTTC. Its protein is CASSLAQIRVGYGYTF. The chain employs TRBV7-9 and TRBJ1-2; D might be TRBD1 (5 bases). The CDR3 covers 16 residues. The V gene's germline CDR1 is SEHNR and CDR2 FQNEAQ (reference sequence). Between the trimmed V and J ends, which lost 0 bases and 4 bases, there was a span of 15 bases. The variable domain in full, with the rest retrieved from reference TRBV7-9 and TRBJ1-2, is DTGVSQNPRHKITKRGQNVTFRCDPISEHNRLYWYRQTLGQGPEFLTYFQNEAQLEKSRLLSDRFSAERPKGSFSTLEIQRTEQGDSAMYLCASSLAQIRVGYGYTFGSGTRLTVV.

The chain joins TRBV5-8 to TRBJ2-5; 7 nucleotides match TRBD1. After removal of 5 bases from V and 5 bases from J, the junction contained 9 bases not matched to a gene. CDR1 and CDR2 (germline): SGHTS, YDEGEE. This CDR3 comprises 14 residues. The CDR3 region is CASRPARGKETQYF. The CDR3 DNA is TGTGCCAGCAGACCTGCCAGGGGGAAGGAGACCCAGTACTTC.